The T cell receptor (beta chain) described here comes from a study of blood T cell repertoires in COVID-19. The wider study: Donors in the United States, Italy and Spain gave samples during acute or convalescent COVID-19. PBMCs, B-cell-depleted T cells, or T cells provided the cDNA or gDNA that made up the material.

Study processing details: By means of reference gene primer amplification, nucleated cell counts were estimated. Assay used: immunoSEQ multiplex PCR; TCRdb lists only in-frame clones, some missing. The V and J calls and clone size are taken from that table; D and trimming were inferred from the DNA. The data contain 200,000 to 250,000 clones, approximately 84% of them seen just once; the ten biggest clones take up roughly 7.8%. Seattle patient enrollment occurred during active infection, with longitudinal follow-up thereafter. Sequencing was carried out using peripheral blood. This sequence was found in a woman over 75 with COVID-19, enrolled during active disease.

The CDR3: CASSLIQGNLNTEAFF. The CDR3, as DNA: TGTGCCAGCAGTCTAATACAGGGGAACCTTAACACTGAAGCTTTCTTT. The gene calls are TRBV6-6 and TRBJ1-1; 7 nucleotides line up with TRBD1. Trimming cost V 5 bases and J 2 bases; bases outside gene matches: 11. This CDR3 spans 16 amino acids. Germline V CDR1 and CDR2: MNHNY, SVGAGI (reference sequence).